This T cell receptor (beta chain) was retrieved from a study of T cell changes during pregnancy in multiple sclerosis. Unmatched junction bases numbered 5, after V lost 4 bases and J lost 2 bases. Germline values: CDR1 LNHNV, CDR2 YYDKDF (reference sequence). The CDR3 runs 15 residues. Data came from immunoSEQ multiplex PCR; TCRdb stores just in-frame clones and leaves some out. Of approximately 28,000 clones in the sample, 89% were seen once. This chain links TRBV15 with TRBJ2-3; 8 nucleotides align to TRBD2. This receptor was identified in a female donor with multiple sclerosis, enrolled in a pregnancy study. Source: CD8+ T cells from peripheral blood mononuclear cells, taken in the second trimester of pregnancy. The CDR3 sequence: CATSTSGGNTDTQYF. In nucleotides, the CDR3 is TGTGCCACCAGCACGAGCGGGGGAAACACAGATACGCAGTATTTT.